This T cell receptor beta chain was captured by sequencing in a study of T-cell reconstitution after alpha-beta-depleted transplantation in children (TCRdb year 2016). About the investigation overall: Using TCR repertoire profiling, the study quantitatively followed how T-cell immune reconstitution unfolded in children after TCRalphabeta/CD19-depleted allogeneic hematopoietic cell transplantation.

About this clonotype itself: The clone's antigen remains unknown. No much larger clone is present one base from it, and per-base qualities are unavailable.

At the junction V is shortened by 5 bases and J by 0 bases; bases outside the gene matches: 13. Sequences SGHAT (CDR1) and FQNNGV (CDR2) are obtained from the germline V gene. The CDR3 covers 19 residues, taking in both the cysteine and the phenylalanine. The retained sequence is limited to the CDR3, 57 bases, with the frame set at the first base. Receptor amplification or capture employed PCR. Reads for this sample came from an Illumina HiSeq 2500. Molecular barcoding was employed in the preparation of TCR libraries, with unique molecular identifiers being used to normalize TCRbeta repertoire quantification. Using fastp at Q25 and MiXCR, TCRdb reprocessed the public reads and kept productive beta chains. Duplicate CDR3 protein sequences are folded into a single record with the most common DNA and genes. Present in this sample are almost 500,000 distinct CDR3 sequences, 12% of which were seen just once. The ten most abundant clones make up roughly 5.4% of the sample.

The chain couples TRBV11-2 to TRBJ2-3, with 11 central nucleotides matching TRBD2. The clonotype originates from a human donor who donated a stem cell graft to a child with combined immunodeficiency. Sequencing used PBMCs from the stem cell graft donor, obtained from the stem cell graft. The CDR3 amino acid sequence is: CASSRGGGTSGFSTDTQYF. The nucleotides read TGTGCCAGCAGCCGAGGAGGGGGGACTAGCGGATTTAGCACAGATACGCAGTATTTT.